The next 21 T cell receptor beta chains were all read from a single sample in a study of post-analysis software for immune sequencing data. Study-level findings and limits: There were five or six TRBV segments more frequent in patients than controls, and TRBV5-6, TRBV5-1 and TRBV20-1 were among them.

No antigen has been identified for these receptors. TCR beta libraries were prepared from cDNA with unique molecular identifiers. TCRdb reprocessed the PCR reads with MiXCR, giving one entry per CDR3 protein. The sample holds more than 500,000 distinct CDR3 sequences; around 34% are singletons and the top ten take around 5.9%. Sequenced: blood. These receptors were taken from a girl aged 2 to 17 with multiple sclerosis.

As DNA, the CDR3 is TGTGCCAGCAGCCAGACAGGGACCGTGCCAGATACGCAGTATTTT. It specifies CASSQTGTVPDTQYF. V and J are TRBV7-9 and TRBJ2-3; TRBD1 matches at 7 bases. Germline loops: CDR1 SEHNR, CDR2 FQNEAQ (reference sequence). The V segment lost 5 bases and the J segment 4 bases; nucleotides outside the gene matches: 9. This CDR3 spans 15 amino acids.

The chain has TRBV4-1 and TRBJ1-1; maybe TRBD1 (5 bases). CDR1 MGHRA and CDR2 YSYEKL come from the germline V gene. Trimming cost V 3 bases and J 6 bases, with 23 bases left between them. CDR3 length: 17 amino acids. The DNA of the CDR3 is TGCGCCAGCAGCCAGGACGCTACCACGTTTTGGGGGGCTGAAGCTTTCTTT. It is translated as CASSQDATTFWGAEAFF.

This clonotype has only a few counts. This chain connects TRBV11-2 to TRBJ2-3, with 7 bases that match TRBD1. The V segment lost 5 bases and the J segment 0 bases; nucleotides outside the gene matches: 8. The CDR3 covers 16 residues. CDR1 SGHAT and CDR2 FQNNGV come from the germline V gene. The CDR3 bases are TGTGCCAGCAGCCGCCGGGACAGAGGTAGCACAGATACGCAGTATTTT. Translated: CASSRRDRGSTDTQYF.

The table lists this clonotype with a few counts. The chain couples TRBV9 to TRBJ2-5, with TRBD2 matching over 8 bases. Per the germline V gene, CDR1 is SGDLS and CDR2 is YYNGEE. Germline trimming cut 3 bases from V and 5 bases from J; bases unmatched to any gene: 9. CDR3 length: 15 residues. CDR3 region: CASSAGGVRVETQYF. CDR3 nucleotide sequence: TGTGCCAGCAGCGCGGGGGGGGTCCGGGTGGAGACCCAGTACTTC.

This clonotype was picked up a small number of times. V is TRBV7-2 and J is TRBJ2-1, with TRBD2 as a possible D gene (6 bases). Germline loops: CDR1 SGHTA, CDR2 FQGNSA. CDR3 length equals 13 residues. The germline V and J ends were trimmed by 4 bases and 3 bases, with 7 bases remaining between them. This chain's CDR3 is CASSSGDYNEQFF. CDR3 in DNA: TGTGCCAGCAGCTCGGGGGACTACAATGAGCAGTTCTTC.

Only a few counts were recorded for this clonotype. The chain combines TRBV7-2 with TRBJ2-3; D is unresolved. The germline V gene encodes CDR1 SGHTA and CDR2 FQGNSA. V was pared by 1 base and J by 4 bases, with 15 bases between. CDR3 size: 16 residues. CDR3: CASSLGQLRGADTQYF. The CDR3 DNA follows: TGTGCCAGCAGCTTAGGTCAACTGCGTGGGGCAGATACGCAGTATTTT.

This clonotype was picked up a small number of times. CDR3 loop: CSVDVGAGGYTF. The CDR3 coding sequence is TGCAGCGTTGATGTGGGGGCAGGTGGCTACACCTTC. The chain links TRBV29-1 to TRBJ1-2; the D gene is possibly TRBD1 (6 bases). Germline CDR1 is SQVTM and CDR2 is ANQGSEA. The CDR3 length is 12 residues. The ends were cut back, 3 bases at V and 7 bases at J, with 12 bases in the middle.

V gene TRBV9 combines with J gene TRBJ2-7, with TRBD2 as a possible D gene (6 bases). Germline V gives CDR1 SGDLS, CDR2 YYNGEE. This CDR3 has 15 amino acids. With 0 bases removed from V and 6 bases from J, the gap between germline ends came to 16 bases. The CDR3 region has the DNA TGTGCCAGCAGCGTAGGTCACTCTGGAGGGGTCGAGCAGTACTTC. Its translation is CASSVGHSGGVEQYF.

V and J are TRBV12-3 or TRBV12-4 and TRBJ1-1, with D perhaps TRBD1 (6 bases). Trimming removed 8 bases from V and 1 base from J, with 14 bases in between. The CDR3 runs to 14 residues. CDR3 sequence: CASGSGHQNTEAFF. The CDR3 nucleotides read TGTGCCAGCGGGTCGGGACACCAGAACACTGAAGCTTTCTTT.

The chain links TRBV10-2 to TRBJ2-1; 10 bases line up with TRBD1. V shed 5 bases and J 7 bases; nucleotides not matched to a gene: 8. The CDR3 covers 15 residues. Germline V gene data show CDR1 as WSHSY and CDR2 as SAAADI. The CDR3 sequence is CASSRKGTGVNEQFF. CDR3 nucleotide sequence: TGCGCCAGCAGTCGTAAAGGGACAGGGGTTAATGAGCAGTTCTTC.

This clonotype has just a few counts. The gene calls are TRBV6-5 and TRBJ1-2, with D maybe TRBD1 (6 bases). V lost 5 bases to trimming and J lost 6 bases, with 13 bases between them. The CDR3 is 13 residues long. Germline CDR1 MNHEY, CDR2 SVGAGI. Here the CDR3 DNA reads TGTGCCAGCAGTAGCGGGACACCAGATGGCTACACCTTC. Its protein product is CASSSGTPDGYTF.

This clonotype has just a few counts. This chain uses TRBV6-2 or TRBV6-3 with TRBJ1-5; D unresolved. V shed 4 bases and J shed 5 bases, with 9 bases lying between them. CDR1 and CDR2 (germline): MNHEY, SVGEGT. The CDR3 contains 13 residues. CDR3 protein: CASSLRLDQPQHF. The CDR3 DNA is TGTGCCAGCAGTTTACGGCTGGATCAGCCCCAGCATTTT.

This rearrangement joins TRBV27 to TRBJ1-2, with 9 bases aligning to TRBD1. CDR3 length equals 21 residues. Unmatched junction bases numbered 25, after V lost 4 bases and J lost 4 bases. Germline V gene data show CDR1 as MNHEY and CDR2 as SMNVEV (reference sequence). The CDR3 reads CASSSASGQGNPASLLYGYTF. The DNA for the CDR3 is TGTGCCAGCAGTTCCGCTTCGGGACAGGGTAACCCAGCCTCATTGCTCTATGGCTACACCTTC.

The DNA of the CDR3 is TGTGCCAGCAGCGCCTCCGGAATAGCGGCCATTGGGATCTACGAGCAGTACTTC. Residues: CASSASGIAAIGIYEQYF. This rearrangement joins TRBV7-6 to TRBJ2-7, with D tentatively TRBD2 (6 bases). Germline CDR1 SGHVS, CDR2 FNYEAQ. CDR3 size: 18 residues. V gave up 5 bases and J gave up 3 bases, with 26 bases separating them.

This clonotype was observed a few times. The chain is built from TRBV20-1 and TRBJ2-1; D is perhaps TRBD1 (7 bases). Deletions cut 6 bases from V and 3 bases from J, with 15 bases between. The V gene's germline CDR1 is DFQATT and CDR2 SNEGSKA (reference sequence). This CDR3 contains 14 residues. This CDR3 is CSADDQGGYNEQFF. The CDR3 coding sequence is TGCAGTGCCGACGATCAGGGGGGCTACAATGAGCAGTTCTTC.

This clonotype was detected only a few times. The rearrangement joins TRBV12-3 or TRBV12-4 to TRBJ2-2; possible D gene TRBD2, 6 bases. The CDR3 loop spans 14 amino acids. V lost 6 bases to trimming and J lost 3 bases, with 11 bases between them. CDR3 protein: CASSPGSYTGELFF. The CDR3 DNA sequence: TGTGCCAGCAGCCCCGGGAGTTACACCGGGGAGCTGTTTTTT.

The rearrangement links TRBV20-1 to TRBJ1-2; no reliable D call. The ends were cut back, 2 bases at V and 4 bases at J, with 11 bases in the middle. CDR3 size: 13 residues. Germline assignment: CDR1 DFQATT and CDR2 SNEGSKA (reference sequence). Written as DNA, the CDR3 is TGCAGTGCTAGAAAGTCGGCGAGCTATGGCTACACCTTC. Amino acid sequence: CSARKSASYGYTF.

This clonotype was recorded a few times. CDR3 nucleotide sequence: TGTGCCAGCAGCGGAAGCCGACAGGGGAATTCGGGCTACGAGCAGTACTTC. This gives the protein CASSGSRQGNSGYEQYF. The chain couples TRBV11-1 to TRBJ2-7; the match to TRBD1 covers 8 bases. The CDR3 is 17 residues long. Trimming at V came to 5 bases and at J to 3 bases, leaving 15 bases not matched to a gene. Germline CDR1 and CDR2: SGHAT and FQDESV (reference sequence).

In the case of this clonotype: A much larger clone differs from this one at a single base, so this may be a read error. The genes are TRBV20-1 and TRBJ2-7; TRBD1 aligns across 7 bases. This CDR3 region has 14 residues. Trimming took 0 bases from V and 2 from J; bases not matched to a gene: 4. In germline, CDR1 is DFQATT, CDR2 SNEGSKA (reference sequence). Here the CDR3 reads CSARDGGTAYEQYF. The CDR3 DNA follows: TGCAGTGCTAGAGACGGTGGGACAGCCTACGAGCAGTACTTC.

The chain employs TRBV20-1 and TRBJ2-1, with 10 bases matching TRBD2. The CDR3 contains 15 residues. The V gene end was trimmed by 6 bases and the J gene end by 7 bases; junction bases not matched to a gene: 12. Germline-derived CDR1 and CDR2 are DFQATT and SNEGSKA (reference sequence). CDR3 residues: CSAPMVAGGGNEQFF. CDR3 coding DNA: TGCAGTGCCCCCATGGTAGCGGGGGGAGGGAATGAGCAGTTCTTC.

There are a few counts of this clonotype. The V call is TRBV7-2, the J call TRBJ2-1; 9 nucleotides align to TRBD2. V shed 5 bases and J 6 bases; nucleotides not matched to a gene: 8. This CDR3 contains 15 residues. Germline V lookup: CDR1 SGHTA, CDR2 FQGNSA. As DNA, the CDR3 is TGTGCCAGCAGCCCAGGGACTAGCCGGGCCAATGAGCAGTTCTTC. Amino acids: CASSPGTSRANEQFF.